There are a few counts of the clone carrying this T cell receptor beta chain. A single record per CDR3 protein comes from TCRdb applying MiXCR to the RT-PCR reads. The sample has almost 700,000 distinct CDR3 sequences, 13% to 15% seen once; the top ten hold 3.6%. Trimming removed 6 bases from V and 2 bases from J; junction bases left unmatched: 7. This CDR3 has 15 residues. CDR1 is MNHEY, CDR2 SMNVEV, per germline (reference sequence). Sequenced: memory CD4+ T cells from blood. This clonotype was sampled from a female donor in good health, serving as a healthy control. The gene calls are TRBV27 and TRBJ2-3, with 8 bases aligning to TRBD2. CDR3 protein: CASRSWRGDTDTQYF. The CDR3 nucleotides are TGTGCCAGCAGGAGCTGGCGGGGGGACACAGATACGCAGTATTTT.